The 12 T cell receptor beta chains below all came from one sample that was sequenced in a study of T cells in localized non-small cell lung cancer. Clones were sequenced by immunoSEQ multiplex PCR, and TCRdb holds only the in-frame ones, with some missing. The table shows around 140,000 clones, with around 89% occurring only once. The source material was peripheral blood, sampled before any cancer treatment. These receptors originate from a female donor over 55 with stage I lung adenocarcinoma.

The V and J genes are TRBV5-1 and TRBJ2-5; D call uncertain. V lost 0 bases and J 2 bases, leaving 8 bases between the germline ends. The CDR3 is made up of 14 amino acids. Germline V CDR1 and CDR2: SGHRS, YFSETQ. CDR3 loop: CASSLGSSQETQYF. CDR3 DNA sequence: TGCGCCAGCAGCTTGGGGTCAAGTCAAGAGACCCAGTACTTC.

The gene calls are TRBV7-3 and TRBJ2-7, with 9 bases lining up with TRBD1. The germline V gene has CDR1 SGHTA and CDR2 FQGTGA. The ends lost 3 bases at V and 5 bases at J; junction bases unmatched: 11. The CDR3 sequence is 16 residues long. CDR3 DNA sequence: TGTGCCAGCAGCTTGGGGCCCGCCGGGACAGGGCACGAGCAGTACTTC. Translated, it gives CASSLGPAGTGHEQYF.

The chain uses TRBV6-1 and TRBJ2-1; the D gene could be TRBD1 or TRBD2 (5 bases each). The CDR3 sequence is 13 residues long. Trimming cost V 4 bases and J 7 bases, with 11 bases left between them. CDR1 MNHNS and CDR2 SASEGT come from the germline V gene. CDR3 amino acids: CASSGLWGNEQFF. Here the CDR3 DNA reads TGTGCCAGCAGTGGTCTCTGGGGGAATGAGCAGTTCTTC.

The genes are TRBV6-4 and TRBJ2-1, with D unresolved. From germline, CDR1 is MRHNA and CDR2 SNTAGT. The CDR3 is 16 amino acids. Trimming left V 2 bases short and J 7 bases short, with 18 bases between. CDR3 nucleotide sequence: TGTGCCAGCAGTGACCGATTCGCGGTCCGAGTAAATGAGCAGTTCTTC. Its protein product is CASSDRFAVRVNEQFF.

This chain connects TRBV5-6 to TRBJ2-7; D possibly corresponds to TRBD2 (6 bases). The germline V gene has CDR1 SGHDT and CDR2 YYEEEE. The length of the CDR3 is 15 residues. The germline V and J ends were trimmed by 4 bases and 7 bases, with 21 bases remaining between them. The CDR3: CASSLHMLREREQYF. As DNA, the CDR3 is TGTGCCAGCAGCCTACATATGTTACGGGAGAGGGAGCAGTACTTC.

The rearrangement links TRBV5-4 to TRBJ2-3, with TRBD1 as a possible D gene (6 bases). This CDR3 is 14 amino acids long. Trimming stripped 5 bases from V and 5 bases from J, with 15 bases between. Germline CDR1 and CDR2: SGHNT and YYREEE (reference sequence). CDR3 loop: CASSNQDSRDTQYF. Written as DNA, the CDR3 is TGTGCCAGCAGTAATCAGGACAGCCGAGATACGCAGTATTTT. Using reference TRBV5-4 and TRBJ2-3 for the parts outside the CDR3, the full variable domain is ETGVTQSPTHLIKTRGQQVTLRCSSQSGHNTVSWYQQALGQGPQFIFQYYREEENGRGNFPPRFSGLQFPNYSSELNVNALELDDSALYLCASSNQDSRDTQYFGPGTRLTVL.

The chain recombines TRBV19 with TRBJ2-2; 11 nucleotides align to TRBD2. This CDR3 contains 17 residues. Per germline, CDR1 LNHDA and CDR2 SQIVND (reference sequence). The trim removed 5 bases at V and 3 bases at J, leaving 8 bases unmatched. Here the CDR3 reads CASSLQASGRYTGELFF. CDR3 bases: TGTGCCAGTAGTCTCCAGGCTAGCGGGAGGTACACCGGGGAGCTGTTTTTT.

The chain joins TRBV5-6 to TRBJ2-7, with a possible D match to TRBD2 (5 bases). This CDR3 has 12 amino acids. With 3 bases removed from V and 4 bases from J, the gap between germline ends came to 8 bases. CDR1 is SGHDT, CDR2 YYEEEE, per germline. The CDR3: CASSYRGYEQYF. The DNA for the CDR3 is TGTGCCAGCAGCTACCGGGGTTACGAGCAGTACTTC.

This clone was observed a few times. The chain links TRBV6-1 to TRBJ2-2; 14 bases agree with TRBD2. V lost 4 bases, J lost 4 bases, and 5 bases stayed unmatched. The CDR3 covers 17 residues. Per germline, CDR1 MNHNS and CDR2 SASEGT. CDR3 sequence reads: CASSVAGTSGSTGELFF. In DNA, the CDR3 is TGTGCCAGCAGTGTTGCGGGGACTAGCGGGAGCACCGGGGAGCTGTTTTTT.

The rearrangement uses TRBV19 and TRBJ1-3, with no clear D. This CDR3 is 14 amino acids long. The germline V gene encodes CDR1 LNHDA and CDR2 SQIVND (reference sequence). V lost 7 bases, J lost 4 bases, and 14 bases lay in between. The CDR3 DNA reads TGTGCCAGTACTAGGAGTGGAGTCGGAAACACCATATATTTT. Encoded protein: CASTRSGVGNTIYF.

The chain links TRBV27 to TRBJ2-7, with D perhaps matching TRBD1 (6 bases). The V and J ends lost 5 bases and 6 bases respectively, with 14 bases between them. This CDR3 has 13 amino acids. Germline CDR1 is MNHEY and CDR2 is SMNVEV (reference sequence). CDR3 amino acids: CASSVSRDTEQYF. The CDR3 DNA follows: TGTGCCAGCAGTGTTAGCCGGGACACCGAGCAGTACTTC.

The rearrangement uses TRBV7-2 and TRBJ2-5, with TRBD2 as a possible D gene (5 bases). Deletions cut 1 base from V and 8 bases from J, with 17 bases between. The germline gives CDR1 SGHTA, CDR2 FQGNSA. CDR3 length: 15 amino acids. CDR3 in DNA: TGTGCCAGCAGCTTAGGCGGGTCCCTCCGAGAAACCCAGTACTTC. Translated, it gives CASSLGGSLRETQYF.